This TCR beta chain stems from a study of monozygotic twins with inflammatory bowel disease. Study results and caveats: A single strong clonotype or signal linked to IBD was not supported.

On this clonotype: Its antigen is unknown.

There were eight separate reactions per sample in which cDNA was made. The UMIs contained a 6-nucleotide sample barcode. They were added by template switching during cDNA synthesis. TCRdb reprocessed the 5' RACE reads and reports one entry per CDR3 protein, with no DNA. The sample has some 450,000 distinct CDR3 sequences. CDR3 length equals 16 residues. Germline V CDR1 and CDR2: KGHSH, LQKENI. This sequence originates from a human donor with ulcerative colitis or Crohn's disease, or a healthy co-twin of an affected twin (not recorded which). Sequenced: blood. The chain employs TRBV18 and TRBJ2-2; no DNA is available, so the TRBD1 call from TCRdb remains unchecked. CDR3 in amino acids: CASSPPSRGHTGELFF.